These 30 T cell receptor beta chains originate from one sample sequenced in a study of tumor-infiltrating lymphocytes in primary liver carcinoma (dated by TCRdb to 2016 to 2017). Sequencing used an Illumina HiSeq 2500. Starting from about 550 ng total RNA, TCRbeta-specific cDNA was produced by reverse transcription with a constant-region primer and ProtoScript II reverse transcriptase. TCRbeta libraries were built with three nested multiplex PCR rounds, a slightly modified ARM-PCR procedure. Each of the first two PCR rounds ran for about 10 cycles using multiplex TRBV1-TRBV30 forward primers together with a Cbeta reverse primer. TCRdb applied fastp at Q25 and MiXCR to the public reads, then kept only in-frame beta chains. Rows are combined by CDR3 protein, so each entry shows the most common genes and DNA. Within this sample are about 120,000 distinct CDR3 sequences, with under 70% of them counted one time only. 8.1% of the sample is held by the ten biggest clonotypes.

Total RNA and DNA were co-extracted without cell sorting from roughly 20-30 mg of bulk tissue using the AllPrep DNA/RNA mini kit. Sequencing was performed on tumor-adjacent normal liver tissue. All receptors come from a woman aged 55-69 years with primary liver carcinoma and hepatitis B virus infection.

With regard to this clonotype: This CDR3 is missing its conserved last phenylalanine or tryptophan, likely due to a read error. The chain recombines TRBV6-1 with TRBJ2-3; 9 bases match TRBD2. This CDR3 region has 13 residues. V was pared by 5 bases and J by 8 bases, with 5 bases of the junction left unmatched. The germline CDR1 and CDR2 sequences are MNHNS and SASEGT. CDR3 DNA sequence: TGTGCCAGCAGTCAGACTAGCGGAGGTACGCAGTATTAT. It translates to CASSQTSGGTQYY.

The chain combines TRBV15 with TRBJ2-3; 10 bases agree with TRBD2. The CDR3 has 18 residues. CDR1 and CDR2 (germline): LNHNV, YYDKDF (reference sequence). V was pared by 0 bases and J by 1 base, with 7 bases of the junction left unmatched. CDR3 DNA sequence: TGTGCCACCAGCAGAGAGGAGGCTAGCGGGAGACGCACAGATACGCAGTATTTT. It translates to CATSREEASGRRTDTQYF.

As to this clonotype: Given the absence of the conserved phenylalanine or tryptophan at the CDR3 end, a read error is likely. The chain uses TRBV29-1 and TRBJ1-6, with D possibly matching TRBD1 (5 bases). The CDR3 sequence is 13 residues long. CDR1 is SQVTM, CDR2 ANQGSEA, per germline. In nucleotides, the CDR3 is TGCAGCGCCGGACATGGTGGGAATTCACCGCTCCACCTT. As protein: CSAGHGGNSPLHL.

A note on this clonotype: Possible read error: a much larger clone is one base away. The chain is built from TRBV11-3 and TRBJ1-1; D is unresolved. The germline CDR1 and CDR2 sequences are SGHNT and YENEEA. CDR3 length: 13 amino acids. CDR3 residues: CASNLAVNTEAFF. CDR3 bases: TGTGCCAGCAACTTAGCAGTTAACACTGAAGCTTTCTTT.

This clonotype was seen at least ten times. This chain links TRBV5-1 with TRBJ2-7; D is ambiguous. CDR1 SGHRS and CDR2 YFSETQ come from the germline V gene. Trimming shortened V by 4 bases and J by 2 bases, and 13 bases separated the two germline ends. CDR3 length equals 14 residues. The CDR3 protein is CASSEYIGPYEQYF. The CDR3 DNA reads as TGCGCCAGCAGCGAGTATATAGGCCCCTACGAGCAGTACTTC.

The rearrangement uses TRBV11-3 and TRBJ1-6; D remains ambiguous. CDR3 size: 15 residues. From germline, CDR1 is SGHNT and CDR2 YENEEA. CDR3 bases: TGTCCTAGCAGCTTAGTGAGTCGAGGCGATTCACCCCTCCACTTT. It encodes CPSSLVSRGDSPLHF.

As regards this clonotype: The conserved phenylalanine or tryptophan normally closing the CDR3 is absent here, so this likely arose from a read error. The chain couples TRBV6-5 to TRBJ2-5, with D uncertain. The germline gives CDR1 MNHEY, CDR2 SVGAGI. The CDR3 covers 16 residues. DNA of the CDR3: TGTGCCAGCAGCTACTACTTGTCGCAGTCCCAAGAGACCCAGTACTTA. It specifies CASSYYLSQSQETQYL.

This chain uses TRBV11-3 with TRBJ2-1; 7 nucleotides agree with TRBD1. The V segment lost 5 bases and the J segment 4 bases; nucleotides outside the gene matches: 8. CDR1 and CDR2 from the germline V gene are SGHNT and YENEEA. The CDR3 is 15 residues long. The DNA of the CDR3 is TGTGCCAGCAGCACCCGATGGGGACAGTACAATGAGCAGTTCTTC. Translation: CASSTRWGQYNEQFF.

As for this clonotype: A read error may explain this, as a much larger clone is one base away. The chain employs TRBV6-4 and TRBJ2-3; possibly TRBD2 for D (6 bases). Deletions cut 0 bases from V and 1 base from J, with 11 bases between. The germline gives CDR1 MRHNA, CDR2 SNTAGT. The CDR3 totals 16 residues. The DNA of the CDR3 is TGTGCCAGCAGTGACTCGGCTAGCGAAGGCACAGATACGCAGTATTTT. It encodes CASSDSASEGTDTQYF.

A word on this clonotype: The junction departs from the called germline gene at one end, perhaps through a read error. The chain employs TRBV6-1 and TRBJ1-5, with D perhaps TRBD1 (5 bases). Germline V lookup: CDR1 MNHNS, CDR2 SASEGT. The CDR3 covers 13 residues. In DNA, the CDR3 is TGTGCCTCCAGGGCAGGTAGCAATCAGACCCAGCATTTT. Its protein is CASRAGSNQTQHF.

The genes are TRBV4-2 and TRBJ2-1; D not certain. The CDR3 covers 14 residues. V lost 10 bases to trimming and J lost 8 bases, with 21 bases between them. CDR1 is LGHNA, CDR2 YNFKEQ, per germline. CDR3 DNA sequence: TGTGCCATCAACCAAGGATCCAAGGATGATGAGCAGTTCTTC. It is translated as CAINQGSKDDEQFF.

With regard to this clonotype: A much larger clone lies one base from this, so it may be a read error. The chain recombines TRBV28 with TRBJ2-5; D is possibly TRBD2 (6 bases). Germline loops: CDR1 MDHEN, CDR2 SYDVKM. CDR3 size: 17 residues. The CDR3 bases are TGTGTCAGCAGTTCGAGAAGGGAGGCCCTGGCCGCAGAGACCCAGTACTTC. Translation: CVSSSRREALAAETQYF.

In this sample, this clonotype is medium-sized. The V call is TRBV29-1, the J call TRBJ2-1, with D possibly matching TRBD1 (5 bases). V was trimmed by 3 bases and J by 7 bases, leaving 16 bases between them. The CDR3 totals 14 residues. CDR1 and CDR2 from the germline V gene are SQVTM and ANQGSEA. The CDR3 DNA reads TGCAGCGTTGACCTGGAAGGTAGGGGAAATGAGCAGTTCTTC. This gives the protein CSVDLEGRGNEQFF.

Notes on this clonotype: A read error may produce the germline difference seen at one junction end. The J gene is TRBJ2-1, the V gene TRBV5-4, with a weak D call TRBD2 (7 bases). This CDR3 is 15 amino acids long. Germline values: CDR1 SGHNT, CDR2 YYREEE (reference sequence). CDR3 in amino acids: CASTPRGGSYNVQFF. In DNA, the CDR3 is TGTGCCAGCACCCCGAGGGGGGGATCCTACAATGTGCAGTTCTTC. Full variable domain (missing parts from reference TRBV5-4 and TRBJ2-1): ETGVTQSPTHLIKTRGQQVTLRCSSQSGHNTVSWYQQALGQGPQFIFQYYREEENGRGNFPPRFSGLQFPNYSSELNVNALELDDSALYLCASTPRGGSYNVQFFGPGTRLTVL.

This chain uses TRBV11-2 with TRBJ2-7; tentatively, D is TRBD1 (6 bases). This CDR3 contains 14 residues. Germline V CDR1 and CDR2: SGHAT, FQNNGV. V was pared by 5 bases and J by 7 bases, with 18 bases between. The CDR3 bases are TGTGCCAGCAGCCCCCCTCCAGGGGCTACTGAGCAGTACTTC. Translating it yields CASSPPPGATEQYF.

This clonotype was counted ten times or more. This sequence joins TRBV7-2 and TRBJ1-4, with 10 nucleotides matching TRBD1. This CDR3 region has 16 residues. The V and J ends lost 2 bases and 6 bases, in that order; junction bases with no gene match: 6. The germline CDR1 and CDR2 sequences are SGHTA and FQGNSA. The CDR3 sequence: CASSLLSGTGDEKLFF. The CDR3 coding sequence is TGTGCCAGCAGCTTACTCTCGGGGACAGGGGATGAAAAACTGTTTTTT.

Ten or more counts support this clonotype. CDR3 region: CASSRGPEAFF. The DNA of the CDR3 is TGTGCCAGCAGTAGGGGGCCTGAAGCTTTCTTT. The chain couples TRBV12-3 or TRBV12-4 to TRBJ1-1; TRBD1 matches at 7 bases. V lost 5 bases and J lost 6; bases outside the gene matches: 0. The CDR3 is made up of 11 amino acids.

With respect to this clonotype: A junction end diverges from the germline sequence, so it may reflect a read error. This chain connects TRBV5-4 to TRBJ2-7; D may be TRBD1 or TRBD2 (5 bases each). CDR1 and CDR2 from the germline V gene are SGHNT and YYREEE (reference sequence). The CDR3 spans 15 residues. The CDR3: CASSLATGAGYERYF. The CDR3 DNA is TGTGCCAGTAGCTTGGCGACCGGGGCAGGCTACGAGCGGTACTTC.

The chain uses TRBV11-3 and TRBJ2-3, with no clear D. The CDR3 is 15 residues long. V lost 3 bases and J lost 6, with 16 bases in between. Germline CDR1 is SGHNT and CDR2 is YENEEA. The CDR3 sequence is CASSLDQHTTDTQYF. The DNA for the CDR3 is TGTGCCAGCAGCTTGGATCAACATACTACTGATACGCAGTATTTT.

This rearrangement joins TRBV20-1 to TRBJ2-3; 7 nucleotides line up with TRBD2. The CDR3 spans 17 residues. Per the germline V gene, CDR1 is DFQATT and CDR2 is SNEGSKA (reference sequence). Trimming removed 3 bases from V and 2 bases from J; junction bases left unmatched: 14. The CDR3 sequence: CSARPRLAGVITDTQYF. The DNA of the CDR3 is TGCAGTGCTAGGCCCCGACTAGCAGGAGTTATCACAGATACGCAGTATTTT.

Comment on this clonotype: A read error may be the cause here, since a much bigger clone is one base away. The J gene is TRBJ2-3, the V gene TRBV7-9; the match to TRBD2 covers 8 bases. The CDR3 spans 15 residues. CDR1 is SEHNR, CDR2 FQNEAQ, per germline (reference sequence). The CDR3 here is CASSPTRTSTDMQYF. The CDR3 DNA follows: TGTGCCAGCAGCCCAACGCGGACTAGCACAGATATGCAGTATTTT.

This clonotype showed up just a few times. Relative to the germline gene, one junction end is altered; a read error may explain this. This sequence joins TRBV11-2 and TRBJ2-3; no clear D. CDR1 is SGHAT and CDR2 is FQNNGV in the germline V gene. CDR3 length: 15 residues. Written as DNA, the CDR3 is TGTACCAGTAGGCCCTCTGCGACTAGCACAGATACGCAGTATTTT. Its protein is CTSRPSATSTDTQYF.

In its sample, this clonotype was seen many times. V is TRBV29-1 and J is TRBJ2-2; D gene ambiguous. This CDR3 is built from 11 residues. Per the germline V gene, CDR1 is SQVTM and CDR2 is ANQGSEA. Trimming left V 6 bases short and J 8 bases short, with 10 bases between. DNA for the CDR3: TGCAGCGTCTCCATGGCTGGGGAGCTGTTTTTT. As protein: CSVSMAGELFF.

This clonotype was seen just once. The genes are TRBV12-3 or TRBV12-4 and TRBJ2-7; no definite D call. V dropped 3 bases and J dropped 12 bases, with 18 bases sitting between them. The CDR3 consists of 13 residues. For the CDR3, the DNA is TGTGCCAGCAGTTTCGGCAGGACGTACGGGCGGTACTTC. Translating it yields CASSFGRTYGRYF.

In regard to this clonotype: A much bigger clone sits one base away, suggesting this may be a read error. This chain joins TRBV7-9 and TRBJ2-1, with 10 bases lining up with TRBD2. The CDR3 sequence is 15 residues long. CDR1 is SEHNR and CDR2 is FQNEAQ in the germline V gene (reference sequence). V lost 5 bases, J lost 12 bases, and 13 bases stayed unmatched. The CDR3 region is CASSVRLAGEDGQFF. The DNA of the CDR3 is TGTGCCAGCAGCGTAAGACTAGCGGGTGAAGATGGGCAGTTCTTC.

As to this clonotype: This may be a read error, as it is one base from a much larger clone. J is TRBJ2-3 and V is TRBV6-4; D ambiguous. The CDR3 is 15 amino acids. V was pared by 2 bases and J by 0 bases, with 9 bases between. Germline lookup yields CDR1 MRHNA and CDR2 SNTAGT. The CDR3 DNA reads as TGTGCCAGCAGTGACCCCCCAGGAAGCACAGATACGCAGTATTTT. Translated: CASSDPPGSTDTQYF.

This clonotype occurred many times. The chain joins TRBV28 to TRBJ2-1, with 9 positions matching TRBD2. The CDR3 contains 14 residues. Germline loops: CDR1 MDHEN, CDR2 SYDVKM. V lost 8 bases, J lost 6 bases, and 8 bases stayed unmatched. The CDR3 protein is CASSSSGMGNEQFF. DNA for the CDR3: TGTGCCAGCTCTTCTAGCGGGATGGGCAATGAGCAGTTCTTC.

CDR3 nucleotide sequence: TGTGCCAGCAGCTTAGATCTCACTGGCGGGGGGGGCCACGAGCAGTACTTC. This codes for CASSLDLTGGGGHEQYF. J is TRBJ2-7 and V is TRBV11-2, with 9 bases lining up with TRBD2. V was clipped by 0 bases and J by 5 bases; unmatched bases: 11. This CDR3 region has 17 residues. The germline V gene encodes CDR1 SGHAT and CDR2 FQNNGV.

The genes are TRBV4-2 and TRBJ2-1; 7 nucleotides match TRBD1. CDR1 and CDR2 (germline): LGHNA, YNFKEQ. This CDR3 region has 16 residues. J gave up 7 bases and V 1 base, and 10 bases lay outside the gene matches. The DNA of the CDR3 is TGTGCCAGCAGCCAAGGGGACAGCTGGGTTTATAATGAGCAGTTCTTC. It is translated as CASSQGDSWVYNEQFF.

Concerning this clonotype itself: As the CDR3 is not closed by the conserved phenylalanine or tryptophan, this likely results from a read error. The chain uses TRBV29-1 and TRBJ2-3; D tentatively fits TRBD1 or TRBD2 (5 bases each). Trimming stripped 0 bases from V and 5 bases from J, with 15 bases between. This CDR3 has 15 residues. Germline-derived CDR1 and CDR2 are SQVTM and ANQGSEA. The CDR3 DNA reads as TGCAGCGTTGAAGATAGGGGCCGGGGTAAAGATACGCAGTATTAT. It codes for CSVEDRGRGKDTQYY.